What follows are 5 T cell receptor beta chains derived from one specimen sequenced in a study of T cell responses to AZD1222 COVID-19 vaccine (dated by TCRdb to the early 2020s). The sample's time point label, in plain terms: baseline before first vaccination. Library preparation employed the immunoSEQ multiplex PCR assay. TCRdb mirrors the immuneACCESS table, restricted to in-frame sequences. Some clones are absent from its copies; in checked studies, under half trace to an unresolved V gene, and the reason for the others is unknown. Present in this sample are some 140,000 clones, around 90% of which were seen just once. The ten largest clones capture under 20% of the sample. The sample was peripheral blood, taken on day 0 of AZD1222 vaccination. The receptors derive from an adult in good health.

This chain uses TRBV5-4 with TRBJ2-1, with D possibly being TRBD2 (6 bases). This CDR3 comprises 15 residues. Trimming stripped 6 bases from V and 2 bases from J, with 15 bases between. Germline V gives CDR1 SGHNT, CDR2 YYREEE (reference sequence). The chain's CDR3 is CASTPGRGTYNEQFF. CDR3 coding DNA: TGTGCCAGCACCCCGGGCCGCGGGACCTACAATGAGCAGTTCTTC.

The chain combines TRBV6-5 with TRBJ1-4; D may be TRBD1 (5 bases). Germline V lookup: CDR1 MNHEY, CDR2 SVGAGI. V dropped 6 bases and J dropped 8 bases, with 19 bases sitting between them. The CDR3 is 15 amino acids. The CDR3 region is CASRRDVDNEEKLFF. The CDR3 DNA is TGTGCCAGCAGACGGGACGTCGACAACGAGGAAAAACTGTTTTTT.

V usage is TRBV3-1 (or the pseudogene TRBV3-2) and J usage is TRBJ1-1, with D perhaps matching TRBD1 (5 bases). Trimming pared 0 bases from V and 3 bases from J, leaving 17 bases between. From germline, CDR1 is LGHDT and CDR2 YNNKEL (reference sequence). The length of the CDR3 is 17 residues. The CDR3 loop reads CASSQDFGGPSDTEAFF. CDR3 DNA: TGTGCCAGCAGCCAAGATTTTGGGGGACCTTCGGACACTGAAGCTTTCTTT.

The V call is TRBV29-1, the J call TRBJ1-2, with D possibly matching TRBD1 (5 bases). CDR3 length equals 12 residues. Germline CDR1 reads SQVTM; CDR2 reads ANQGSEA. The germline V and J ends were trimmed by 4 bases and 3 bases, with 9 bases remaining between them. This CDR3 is CSVATADYGYTF. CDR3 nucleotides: TGCAGCGTTGCGACAGCAGACTATGGCTACACCTTC.

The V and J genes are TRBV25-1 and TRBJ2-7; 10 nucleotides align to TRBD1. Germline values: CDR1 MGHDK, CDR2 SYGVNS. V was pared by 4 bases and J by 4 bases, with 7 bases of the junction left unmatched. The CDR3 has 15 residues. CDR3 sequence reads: CASSGGGTGVYEQYF. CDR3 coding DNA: TGTGCCAGCAGTGGTGGGGGGACAGGGGTTTACGAGCAGTACTTC.